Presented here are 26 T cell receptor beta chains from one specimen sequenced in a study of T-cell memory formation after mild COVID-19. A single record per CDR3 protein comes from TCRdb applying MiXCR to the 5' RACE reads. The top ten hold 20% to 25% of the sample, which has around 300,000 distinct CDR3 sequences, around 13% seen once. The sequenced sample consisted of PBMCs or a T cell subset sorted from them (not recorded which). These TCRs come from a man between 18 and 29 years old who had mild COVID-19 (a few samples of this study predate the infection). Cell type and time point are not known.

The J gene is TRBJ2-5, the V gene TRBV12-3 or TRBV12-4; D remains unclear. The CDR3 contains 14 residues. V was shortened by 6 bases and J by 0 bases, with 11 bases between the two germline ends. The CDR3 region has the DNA TGTGCCAGCAGCCTGAGAAGCGACCAAGAGACCCAGTACTTC. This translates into CASSLRSDQETQYF.

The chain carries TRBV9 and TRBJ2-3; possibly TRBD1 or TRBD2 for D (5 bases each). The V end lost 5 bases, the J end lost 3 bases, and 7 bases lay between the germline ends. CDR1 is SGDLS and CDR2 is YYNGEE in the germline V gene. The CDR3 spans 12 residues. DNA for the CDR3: TGTGCCAGCAGGGGGGAGACAGATACGCAGTATTTT. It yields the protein CASRGETDTQYF.

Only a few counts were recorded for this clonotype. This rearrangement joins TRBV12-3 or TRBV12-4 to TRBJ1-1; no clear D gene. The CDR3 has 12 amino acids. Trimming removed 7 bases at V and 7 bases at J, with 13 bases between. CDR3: CASKRSENEAFF. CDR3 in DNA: TGTGCCAGCAAAAGGTCGGAAAATGAAGCTTTCTTT.

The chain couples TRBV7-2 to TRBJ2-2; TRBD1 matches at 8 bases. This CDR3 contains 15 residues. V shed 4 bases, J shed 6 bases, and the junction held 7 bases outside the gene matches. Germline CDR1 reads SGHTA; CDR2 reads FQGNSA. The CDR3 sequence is CASSSVGQGSGELFF. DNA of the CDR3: TGTGCCAGCAGCTCCGTAGGACAGGGCTCCGGGGAGCTGTTTTTT.

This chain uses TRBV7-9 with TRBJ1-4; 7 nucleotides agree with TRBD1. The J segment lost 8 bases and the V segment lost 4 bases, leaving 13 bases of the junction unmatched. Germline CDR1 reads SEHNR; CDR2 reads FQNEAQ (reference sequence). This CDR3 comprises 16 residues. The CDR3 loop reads CASSYPPGQSYEKLFF. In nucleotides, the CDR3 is TGTGCCAGCAGCTACCCACCGGGACAGAGTTACGAAAAACTGTTTTTT.

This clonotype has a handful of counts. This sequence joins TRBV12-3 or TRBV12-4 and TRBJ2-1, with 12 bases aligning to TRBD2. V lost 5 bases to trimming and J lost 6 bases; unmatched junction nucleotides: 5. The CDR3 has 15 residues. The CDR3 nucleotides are TGTGCCAGCAGTCCACTAGCGGGGGGCTTCAATGAGCAGTTCTTC. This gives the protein CASSPLAGGFNEQFF.

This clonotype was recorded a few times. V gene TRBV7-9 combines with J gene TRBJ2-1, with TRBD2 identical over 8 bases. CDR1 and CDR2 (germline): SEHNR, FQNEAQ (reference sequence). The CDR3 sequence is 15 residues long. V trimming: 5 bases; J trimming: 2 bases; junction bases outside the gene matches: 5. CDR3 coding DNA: TGTGCCAGCAGCGATCCGGGACTAGCCTACAATGAGCAGTTCTTC. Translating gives CASSDPGLAYNEQFF.

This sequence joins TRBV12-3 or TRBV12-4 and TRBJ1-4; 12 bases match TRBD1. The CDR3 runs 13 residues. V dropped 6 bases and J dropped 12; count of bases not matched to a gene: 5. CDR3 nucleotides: TGTGCCAGCAGGCCCGGGACAGGGGGCGAACTGTTTTTT. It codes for CASRPGTGGELFF.

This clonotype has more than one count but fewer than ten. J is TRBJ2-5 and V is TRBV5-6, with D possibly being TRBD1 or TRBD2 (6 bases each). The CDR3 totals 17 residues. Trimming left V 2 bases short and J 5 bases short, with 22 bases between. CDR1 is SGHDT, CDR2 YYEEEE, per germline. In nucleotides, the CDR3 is TGTGCCAGCAGCTTTTTTGGGGGGCGAGGTTCCCCGGAGACCCAGTACTTC. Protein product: CASSFFGGRGSPETQYF.

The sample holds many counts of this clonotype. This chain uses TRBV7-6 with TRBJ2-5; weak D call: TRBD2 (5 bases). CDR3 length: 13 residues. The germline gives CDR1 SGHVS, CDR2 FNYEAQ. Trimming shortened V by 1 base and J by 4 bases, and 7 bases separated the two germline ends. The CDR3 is CASSLVGRETQYF. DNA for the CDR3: TGTGCCAGCAGCTTAGTTGGGAGAGAGACCCAGTACTTC.

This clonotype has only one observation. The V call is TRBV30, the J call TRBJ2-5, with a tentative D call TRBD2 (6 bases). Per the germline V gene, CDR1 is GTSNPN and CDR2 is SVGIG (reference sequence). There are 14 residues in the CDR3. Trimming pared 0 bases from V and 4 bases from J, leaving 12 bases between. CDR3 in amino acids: CAWSVGGIRETQYF. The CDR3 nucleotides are TGTGCCTGGAGTGTGGGAGGAATTAGAGAGACCCAGTACTTC.

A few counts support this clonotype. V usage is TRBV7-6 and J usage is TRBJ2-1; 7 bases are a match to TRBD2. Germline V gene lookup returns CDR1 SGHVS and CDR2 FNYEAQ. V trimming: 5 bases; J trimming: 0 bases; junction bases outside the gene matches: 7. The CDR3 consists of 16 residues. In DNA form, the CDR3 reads TGTGCCAGCAGCATCGGAGCGGGGATCTCCTACAATGAGCAGTTCTTC. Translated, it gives CASSIGAGISYNEQFF.

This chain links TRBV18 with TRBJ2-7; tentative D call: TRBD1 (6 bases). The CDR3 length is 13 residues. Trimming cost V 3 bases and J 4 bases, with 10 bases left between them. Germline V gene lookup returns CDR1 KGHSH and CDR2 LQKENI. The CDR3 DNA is TGTGCCAGCTCACCCGGTGACAGGTACGAGCAGTACGTC. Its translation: CASSPGDRYEQYV.

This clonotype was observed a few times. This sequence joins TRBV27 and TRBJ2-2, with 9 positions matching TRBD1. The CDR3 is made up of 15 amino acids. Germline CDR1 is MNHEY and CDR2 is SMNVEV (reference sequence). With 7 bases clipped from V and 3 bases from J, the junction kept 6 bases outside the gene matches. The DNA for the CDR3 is TGTGCCAGCACCTCCGGACAGGGGCACACCGGGGAGCTGTTTTTT. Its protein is CASTSGQGHTGELFF.

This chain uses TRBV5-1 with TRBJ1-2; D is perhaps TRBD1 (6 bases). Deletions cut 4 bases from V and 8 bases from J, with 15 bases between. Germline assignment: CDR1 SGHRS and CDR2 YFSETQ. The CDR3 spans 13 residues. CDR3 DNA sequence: TGCGCCAGCAGCGGGGACATGGAGGGCGGCTACACCTTC. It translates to CASSGDMEGGYTF.

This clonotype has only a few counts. CDR3 protein: CSASYRGVNEQFF. The CDR3 DNA is TGCAGTGCTAGCTACCGGGGAGTGAATGAGCAGTTCTTC. This rearrangement joins TRBV20-1 to TRBJ2-1; D is perhaps TRBD2 (5 bases). V shed 3 bases and J shed 7 bases, with 13 bases lying between them. This CDR3 has 13 residues. CDR1 DFQATT and CDR2 SNEGSKA come from the germline V gene (reference sequence).

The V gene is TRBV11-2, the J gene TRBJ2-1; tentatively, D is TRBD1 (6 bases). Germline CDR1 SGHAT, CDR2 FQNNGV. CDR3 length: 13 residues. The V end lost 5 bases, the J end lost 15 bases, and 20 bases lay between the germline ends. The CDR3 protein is CASSKEISGQTFF. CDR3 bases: TGTGCCAGCAGCAAGGAAATATCTGGACAGACGTTCTTC.

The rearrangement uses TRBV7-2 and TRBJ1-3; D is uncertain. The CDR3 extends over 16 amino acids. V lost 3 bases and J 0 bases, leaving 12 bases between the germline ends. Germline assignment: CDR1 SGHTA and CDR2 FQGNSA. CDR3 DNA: TGTGCCAGCAGCTTCTCGCCCGCCTACTCTGGAAACACCATATATTTT. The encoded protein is CASSFSPAYSGNTIYF.

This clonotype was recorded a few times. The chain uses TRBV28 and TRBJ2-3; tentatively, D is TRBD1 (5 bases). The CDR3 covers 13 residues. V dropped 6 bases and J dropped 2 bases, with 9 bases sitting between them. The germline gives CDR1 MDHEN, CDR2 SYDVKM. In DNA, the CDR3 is TGTGCCAGCAGACCGACAGTCACAGATACGCAGTATTTT. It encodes CASRPTVTDTQYF.

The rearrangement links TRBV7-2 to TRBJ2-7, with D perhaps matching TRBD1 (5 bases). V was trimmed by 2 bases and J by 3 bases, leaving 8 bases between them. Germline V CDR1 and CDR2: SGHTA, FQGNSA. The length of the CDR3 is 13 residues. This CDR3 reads CASSLQQGYEQYV. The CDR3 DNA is TGTGCCAGCAGCTTACAGCAGGGCTACGAGCAGTACGTC.

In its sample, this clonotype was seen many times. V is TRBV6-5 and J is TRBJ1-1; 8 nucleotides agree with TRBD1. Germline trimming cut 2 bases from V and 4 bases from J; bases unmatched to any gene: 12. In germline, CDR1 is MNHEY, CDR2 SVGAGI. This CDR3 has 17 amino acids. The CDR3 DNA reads TGTGCCAGCAGTTACGGTCTCCCCAGGGGGCCATTCACTGAAGCTTTCTTT. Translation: CASSYGLPRGPFTEAFF.

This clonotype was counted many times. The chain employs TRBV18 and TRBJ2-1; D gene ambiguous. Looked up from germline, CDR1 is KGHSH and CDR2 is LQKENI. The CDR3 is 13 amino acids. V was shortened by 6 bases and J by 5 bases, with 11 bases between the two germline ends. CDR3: CASSQQENNEQFF. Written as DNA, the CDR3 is TGTGCCAGCTCCCAGCAGGAGAACAATGAGCAGTTCTTC.

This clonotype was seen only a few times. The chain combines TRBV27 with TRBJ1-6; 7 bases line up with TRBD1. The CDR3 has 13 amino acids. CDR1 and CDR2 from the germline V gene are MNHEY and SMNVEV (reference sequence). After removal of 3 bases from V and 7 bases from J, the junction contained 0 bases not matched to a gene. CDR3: CASSLGQNSPLHF. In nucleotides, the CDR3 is TGTGCCAGCAGTTTGGGACAGAATTCACCCCTCCACTTT.

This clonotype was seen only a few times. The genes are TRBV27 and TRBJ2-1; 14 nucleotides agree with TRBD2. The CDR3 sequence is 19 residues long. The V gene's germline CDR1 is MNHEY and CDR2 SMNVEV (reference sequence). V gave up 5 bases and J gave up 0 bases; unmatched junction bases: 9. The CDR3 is CASSPWGLAGESSYNEQFF. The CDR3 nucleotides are TGTGCCAGCAGTCCCTGGGGACTAGCGGGGGAAAGCTCCTACAATGAGCAGTTCTTC.

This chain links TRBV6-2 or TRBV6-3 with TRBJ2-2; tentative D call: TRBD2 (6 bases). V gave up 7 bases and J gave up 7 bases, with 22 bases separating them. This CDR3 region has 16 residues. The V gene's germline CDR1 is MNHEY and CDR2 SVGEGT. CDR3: CASKPRARGRGGELFF. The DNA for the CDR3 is TGTGCCAGCAAACCACGGGCGCGGGGCCGAGGCGGGGAGCTGTTTTTT.

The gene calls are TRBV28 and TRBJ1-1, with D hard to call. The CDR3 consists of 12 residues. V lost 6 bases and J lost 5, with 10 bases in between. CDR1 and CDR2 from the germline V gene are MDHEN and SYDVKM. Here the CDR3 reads CASSPLETEAFF. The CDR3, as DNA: TGTGCCAGCAGCCCATTGGAGACTGAAGCTTTCTTT.